The source of this TCR beta chain is a study of blood T cell repertoires in COVID-19. Clones were read by immunoSEQ multiplex PCR, and TCRdb kept only the in-frame ones, dropping some. The data show about half a million clones, 75% to 90% seen once. This clone has a handful of counts. Trimming cost V 5 bases and J 2 bases, with 9 bases left between them. The CDR3 length is 13 residues. Germline loops: CDR1 GTSNPN, CDR2 SVGIG (reference sequence). The chain uses TRBV30 and TRBJ2-2, with a tentative D call TRBD2 (6 bases). Material: peripheral blood. This receptor was identified in a human donor in a cohort sampled during active COVID-19. The CDR3 DNA is TGTGCCTGGGGGGAGGACAACACCGGGGAGCTGTTTTTT. Protein product: CAWGEDNTGELFF.